This T cell receptor beta chain originates from a study of naive and memory T cell subsets. Study observations and caveats: In CD4 and CD8 cells, diversity dropped from naive through EMRA.

This clonotype was observed a handful of times. Its antigen is still unknown. CDR3 length: 15 residues. The ends were cut back, 3 bases at V and 4 bases at J, with 16 bases in the middle. Germline-derived CDR1 and CDR2 are SGHNT and YYREEE (reference sequence). The beta constant-region primer was an equimolar mix of two oligonucleotides covering TRBC1 and TRBC2. The ligated cDNA underwent four PCR rounds using SP2 and nested alpha and beta constant-region primers. TCRdb independently ran MiXCR on the UMI-ligation and nested PCR reads; one entry per CDR3 protein. The sample records 150,000 or so distinct CDR3 sequences, 15% to 20% being singletons.

The clonotype comes from a human donor in good health. The specimen sequenced was naive CD4+ T cells from blood. The chain has TRBV5-4 and TRBJ1-2; weak D call: TRBD1 (6 bases). CDR3 protein: CASSSVDRRGYGYTF. The CDR3, as DNA: TGTGCCAGCAGCTCTGTTGACAGGAGAGGCTATGGCTACACCTTC. The full variable domain, its missing parts supplied by reference TRBV5-4 and TRBJ1-2, is ETGVTQSPTHLIKTRGQQVTLRCSSQSGHNTVSWYQQALGQGPQFIFQYYREEENGRGNFPPRFSGLQFPNYSSELNVNALELDDSALYLCASSSVDRRGYGYTFGSGTRLTVV.